A selection of T cell receptor beta chains follows, all from one sample in a study of monozygotic twins with inflammatory bowel disease. Each CDR3 protein gets one entry in TCRdb, which reprocessed the 5' RACE reads and gives no DNA. The sample yields around 450,000 distinct CDR3 sequences, of which the top ten take up around 2.4%. Source material: blood. The receptors shown here come from a human donor with ulcerative colitis or Crohn's disease, or a healthy co-twin of an affected twin (not recorded which). Both conserved end residues are part of each CDR3.

v_call: TRBV12-3/TRBV12-4
j_call: TRBJ2-2
cdr3_aa: CASTMAGAGELFF

v_call: TRBV5-1
j_call: TRBJ2-3
cdr3_aa: CASSLQEGAQDTQYF

v_call: TRBV2
j_call: TRBJ2-3
cdr3_aa: CASSDNRKVGTDTQYF

v_call: TRBV5-1
j_call: TRBJ2-3
cdr3_aa: CASSLAWDTDTQYF

v_call: TRBV28
j_call: TRBJ2-7
cdr3_aa: CASSPLTSGSYEQYF

v_call: TRBV9
j_call: TRBJ1-6
cdr3_aa: CASSVGGENSPLHF

v_call: TRBV5-1
j_call: TRBJ2-7
cdr3_aa: CASSRSGTDSYEQYF

v_call: TRBV27
j_call: TRBJ2-3
cdr3_aa: CASSNQGRVTDTQYF

v_call: TRBV6-2/TRBV6-3
j_call: TRBJ2-5
cdr3_aa: CASSYSSTAKTQYF

v_call: TRBV18
j_call: TRBJ1-2
cdr3_aa: CASSPSDSLYGYTF

v_call: TRBV27
j_call: TRBJ1-1
cdr3_aa: CASSFKGVVTEAFF

v_call: TRBV10-3
j_call: TRBJ2-5
cdr3_aa: CAISESGQRETQYF

v_call: TRBV3-1
j_call: TRBJ2-1
cdr3_aa: CASSHGIEYGWNEQFF

v_call: TRBV7-8
j_call: TRBJ2-2
cdr3_aa: CASSSFLGELFF

v_call: TRBV5-1
j_call: TRBJ1-5
cdr3_aa: CASSLTGEGNQPQHF

v_call: TRBV18
j_call: TRBJ2-5
cdr3_aa: CASSPFAPGQGETQYF

v_call: TRBV5-8
j_call: TRBJ2-3
cdr3_aa: CASSLGRSAQNTDTQYF

v_call: TRBV7-2
j_call: TRBJ2-1
cdr3_aa: CASSLAQGSSYNEQFF

v_call: TRBV5-1
j_call: TRBJ1-1
cdr3_aa: CASSMGQGLEAFF

v_call: TRBV7-9
j_call: TRBJ1-2
cdr3_aa: CASRTTATNYGYTF

v_call: TRBV3-1
j_call: TRBJ1-6
cdr3_aa: CASSLDKALHF

v_call: TRBV7-9
j_call: TRBJ1-4
cdr3_aa: CASSSGTANEKLFF